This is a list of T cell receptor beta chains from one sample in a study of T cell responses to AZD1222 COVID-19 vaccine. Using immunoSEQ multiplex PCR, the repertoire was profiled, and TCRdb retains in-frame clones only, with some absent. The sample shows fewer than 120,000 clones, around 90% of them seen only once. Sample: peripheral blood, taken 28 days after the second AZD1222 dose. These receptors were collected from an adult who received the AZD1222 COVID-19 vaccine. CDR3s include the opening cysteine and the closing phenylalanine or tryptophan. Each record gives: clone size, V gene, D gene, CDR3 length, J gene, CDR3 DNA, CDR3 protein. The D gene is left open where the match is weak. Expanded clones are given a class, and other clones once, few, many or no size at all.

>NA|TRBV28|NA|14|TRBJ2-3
TGTGCCAGCACCACGTTGCCCGGCACAGATACGCAGTATTTT
CASTTLPGTDTQYF
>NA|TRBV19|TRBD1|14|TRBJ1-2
TGTGCCAGTATCTCGGGACAGGGGTTGGATGGCTACACCTTC
CASISGQGLDGYTF
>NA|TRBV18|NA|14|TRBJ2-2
TGTGCCAGCTCACCACAACAGGGCTCCGGGGAGCTGTTTTTT
CASSPQQGSGELFF
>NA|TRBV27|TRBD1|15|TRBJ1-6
TGTGCCAGCAGTCTACTCTGGGGACAGTCTTCACCCCTCCACTTT
CASSLLWGQSSPLHF
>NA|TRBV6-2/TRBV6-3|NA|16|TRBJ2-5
TGTGCCAGCAGTTACGCGGCACGGACAGCCCAAGAGACCCAGTACTTC
CASSYAARTAQETQYF
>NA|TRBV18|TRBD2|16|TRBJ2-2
TGTGCCAGCTCACCTCTAGCGGGGGAGAACACCGGGGAGCTGTTTTTT
CASSPLAGENTGELFF
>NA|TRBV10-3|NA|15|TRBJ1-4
TGTGCCATCAGTGACGCAGGGGTGACTAATGAAAAACTGTTTTTT
CAISDAGVTNEKLFF
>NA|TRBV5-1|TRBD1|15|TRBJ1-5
TGCGCCAGCAGCTATGGGACAGCGAGCAATCAGCCCCAGCATTTT
CASSYGTASNQPQHF
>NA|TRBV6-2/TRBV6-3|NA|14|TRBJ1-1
TGTGCCAGCAGCCTACCAACCGAGGACACTGAAGCTTTCTTT
CASSLPTEDTEAFF
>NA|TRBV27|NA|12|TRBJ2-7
TGTGCCAGCAGTCCCAGCCTCTACGAGCAGTACTTC
CASSPSLYEQYF
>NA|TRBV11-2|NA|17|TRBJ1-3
TGTGCCAGCAGCGAGACTGACAGCCACGGTTTTGGAAACACCATATATTTT
CASSETDSHGFGNTIYF
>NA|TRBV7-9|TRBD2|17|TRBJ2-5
TGTGCCAGCAGCTTTTTATTAGCGGGGGGTAATCAAGAGACCCAGTACTTC
CASSFLLAGGNQETQYF
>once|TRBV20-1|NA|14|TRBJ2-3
TGCAGTGCTAGTGCAGGGGCTAATCCAGATACGCAGTATTTT
CSASAGANPDTQYF
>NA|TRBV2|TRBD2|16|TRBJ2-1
TGTGCCAGCAGTGGGGGACTAGCGGGCGCGTACAATGAGCAGTTCTTC
CASSGGLAGAYNEQFF
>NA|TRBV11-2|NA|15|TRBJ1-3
TGTGCCAGCAGCTTCTACAGGAACTCTGGAAACACCATATATTTT
CASSFYRNSGNTIYF
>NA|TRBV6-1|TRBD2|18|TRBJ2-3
TGTGCCAGCAGTGAAGCGCTTTTTCTAGCGGGCCTCACAGATACGCAGTATTTT
CASSEALFLAGLTDTQYF